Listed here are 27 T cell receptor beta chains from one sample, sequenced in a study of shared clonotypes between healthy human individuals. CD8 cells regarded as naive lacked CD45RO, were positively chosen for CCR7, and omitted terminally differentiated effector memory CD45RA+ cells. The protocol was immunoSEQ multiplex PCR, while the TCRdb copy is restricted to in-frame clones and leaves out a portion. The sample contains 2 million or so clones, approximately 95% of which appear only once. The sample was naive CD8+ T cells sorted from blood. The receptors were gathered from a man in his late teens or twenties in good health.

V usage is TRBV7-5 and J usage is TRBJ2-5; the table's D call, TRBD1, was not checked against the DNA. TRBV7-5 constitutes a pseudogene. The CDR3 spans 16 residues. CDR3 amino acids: CARSLIGTGGKETQYF. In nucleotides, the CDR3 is TGTGCCAGAAGCTTAATAGGGACAGGGGGCAAGGAGACCCAGTACTTC.

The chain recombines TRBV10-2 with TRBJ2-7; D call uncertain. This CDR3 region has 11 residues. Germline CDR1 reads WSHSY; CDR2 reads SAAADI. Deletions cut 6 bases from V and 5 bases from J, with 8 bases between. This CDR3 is CASRQVDEQYF. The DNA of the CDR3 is TGCGCCAGCAGACAAGTGGACGAGCAGTACTTC.

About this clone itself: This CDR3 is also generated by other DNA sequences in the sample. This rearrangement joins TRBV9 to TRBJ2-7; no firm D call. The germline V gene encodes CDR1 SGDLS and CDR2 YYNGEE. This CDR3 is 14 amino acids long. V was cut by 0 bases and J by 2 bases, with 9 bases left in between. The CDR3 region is CASSVGGGAYEQYF. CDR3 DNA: TGTGCCAGCAGCGTAGGGGGTGGGGCCTACGAGCAGTACTTC.

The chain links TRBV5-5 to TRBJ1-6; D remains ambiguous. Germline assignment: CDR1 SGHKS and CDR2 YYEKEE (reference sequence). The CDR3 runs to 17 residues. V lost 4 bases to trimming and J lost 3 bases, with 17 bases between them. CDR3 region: CASSPSQIGFYNSPLHF. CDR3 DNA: TGTGCCAGCAGCCCGAGCCAGATAGGCTTCTATAATTCACCCCTCCACTTT.

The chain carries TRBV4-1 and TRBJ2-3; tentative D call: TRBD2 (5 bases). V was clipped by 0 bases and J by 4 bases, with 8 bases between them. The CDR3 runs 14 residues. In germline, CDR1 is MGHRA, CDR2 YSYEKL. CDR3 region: CASSQDRGPDTQYF. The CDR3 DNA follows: TGCGCCAGCAGCCAAGATCGGGGTCCAGATACGCAGTATTTT.

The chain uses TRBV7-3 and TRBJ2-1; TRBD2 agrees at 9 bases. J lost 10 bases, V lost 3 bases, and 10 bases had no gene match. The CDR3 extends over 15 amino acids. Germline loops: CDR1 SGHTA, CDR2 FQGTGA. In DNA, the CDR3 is TGTGCCAGCAGCTTCATAGCGGGGGCCCCCGGGGAGCAGTTCTTC. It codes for CASSFIAGAPGEQFF.

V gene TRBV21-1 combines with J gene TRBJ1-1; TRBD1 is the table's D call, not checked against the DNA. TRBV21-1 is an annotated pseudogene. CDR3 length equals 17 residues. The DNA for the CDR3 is TGTGCCAGCAGCAAAGAAGGGGTGGACAGGGGGCCCACTGAAGCTTTCTTT. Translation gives CASSKEGVDRGPTEAFF.

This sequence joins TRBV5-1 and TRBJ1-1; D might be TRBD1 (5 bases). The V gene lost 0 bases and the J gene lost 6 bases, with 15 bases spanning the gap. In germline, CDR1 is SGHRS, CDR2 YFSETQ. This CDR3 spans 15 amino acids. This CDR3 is CASSLVGIAGAEAFF. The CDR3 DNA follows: TGCGCCAGCAGCTTGGTCGGGATTGCGGGGGCTGAAGCTTTCTTT.

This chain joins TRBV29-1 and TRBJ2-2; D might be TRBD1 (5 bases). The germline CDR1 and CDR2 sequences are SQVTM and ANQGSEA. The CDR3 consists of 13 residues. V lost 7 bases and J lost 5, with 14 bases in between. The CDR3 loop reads CSAPGLGTGELFF. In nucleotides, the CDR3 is TGCAGCGCTCCAGGGTTGGGTACCGGGGAGCTGTTTTTT.

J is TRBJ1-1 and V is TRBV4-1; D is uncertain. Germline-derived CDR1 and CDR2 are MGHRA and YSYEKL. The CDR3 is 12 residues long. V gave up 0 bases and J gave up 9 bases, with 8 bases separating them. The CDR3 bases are TGCGCCAGCAGCCAAGATCGGGAAAAAGCTTTCTTT. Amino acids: CASSQDREKAFF.

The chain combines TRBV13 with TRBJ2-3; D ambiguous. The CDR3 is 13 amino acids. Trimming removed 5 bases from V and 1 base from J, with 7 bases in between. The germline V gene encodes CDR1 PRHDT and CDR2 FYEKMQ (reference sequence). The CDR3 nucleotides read TGTGCCAGCAGCCCTCACGGCACAGATACGCAGTATTTT. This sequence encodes CASSPHGTDTQYF.

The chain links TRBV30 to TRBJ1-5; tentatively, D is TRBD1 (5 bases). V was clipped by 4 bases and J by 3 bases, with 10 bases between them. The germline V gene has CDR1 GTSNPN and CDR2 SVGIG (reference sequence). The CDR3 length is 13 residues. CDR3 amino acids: CAWTTGFNQPQHF. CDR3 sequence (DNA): TGTGCCTGGACAACAGGTTTCAATCAGCCCCAGCATTTT.

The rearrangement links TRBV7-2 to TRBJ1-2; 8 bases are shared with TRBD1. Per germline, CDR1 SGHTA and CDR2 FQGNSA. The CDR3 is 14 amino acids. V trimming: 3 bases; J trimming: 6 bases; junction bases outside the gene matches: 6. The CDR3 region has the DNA TGTGCCAGCAGCTTTGGACAGGGCGGTAATGGCTACACCTTC. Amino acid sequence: CASSFGQGGNGYTF. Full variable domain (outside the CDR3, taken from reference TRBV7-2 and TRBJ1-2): GAGVSQSPSNKVTEKGKDVELRCDPISGHTALYWYRQSLGQGLEFLIYFQGNSAPDKSGLPSDRFSAERTGGSVSTLTIQRTQQEDSAVYLCASSFGQGGNGYTFGSGTRLTVV.

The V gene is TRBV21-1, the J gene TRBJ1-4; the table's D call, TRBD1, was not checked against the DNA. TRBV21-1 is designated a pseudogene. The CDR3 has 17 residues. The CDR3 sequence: CASSRLPGSRCWEKLFF. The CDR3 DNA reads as TGTGCCAGCAGCAGATTACCAGGGTCGAGGTGTTGGGAAAAACTGTTTTTT.

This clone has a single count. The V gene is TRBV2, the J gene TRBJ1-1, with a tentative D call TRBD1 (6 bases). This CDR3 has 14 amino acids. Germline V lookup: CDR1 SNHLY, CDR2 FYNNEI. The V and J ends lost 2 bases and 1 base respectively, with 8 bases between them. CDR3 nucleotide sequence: TGTGCCAGCAGTGAATGGACAGCGAACACTGAAGCTTTCTTT. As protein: CASSEWTANTEAFF. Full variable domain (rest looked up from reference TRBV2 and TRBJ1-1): EPEVTQTPSHQVTQMGQEVILRCVPISNHLYFYWYRQILGQKVEFLVSFYNNEISEKSEIFDDQFSVERPDGSNFTLKIRSTKLEDSAMYFCASSEWTANTEAFFGQGTRLTVV.

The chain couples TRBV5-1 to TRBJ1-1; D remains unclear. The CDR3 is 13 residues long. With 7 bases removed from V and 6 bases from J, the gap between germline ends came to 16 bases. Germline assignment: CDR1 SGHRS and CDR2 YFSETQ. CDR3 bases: TGCGCCAGCGGAACGACGGAAGGCGCTGAAGCTTTCTTT. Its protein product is CASGTTEGAEAFF.

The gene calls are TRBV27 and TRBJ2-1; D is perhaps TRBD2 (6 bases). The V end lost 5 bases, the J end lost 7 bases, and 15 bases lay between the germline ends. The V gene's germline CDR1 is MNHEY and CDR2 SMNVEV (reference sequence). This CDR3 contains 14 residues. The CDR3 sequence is CASSPDVGGNEQFF. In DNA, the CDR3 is TGTGCCAGCAGTCCCGATGTTGGGGGGAATGAGCAGTTCTTC.

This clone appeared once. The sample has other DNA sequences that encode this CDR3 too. This CDR3 is CASRQGYEQYF. In DNA, the CDR3 is TGCGCCAGCAGGCAGGGGTACGAGCAGTACTTC. The chain recombines TRBV10-2 with TRBJ2-7; D possibly corresponds to TRBD1 (6 bases). Germline V lookup: CDR1 WSHSY, CDR2 SAAADI. V was pared by 6 bases and J by 4 bases, with 7 bases between. This CDR3 comprises 11 residues.

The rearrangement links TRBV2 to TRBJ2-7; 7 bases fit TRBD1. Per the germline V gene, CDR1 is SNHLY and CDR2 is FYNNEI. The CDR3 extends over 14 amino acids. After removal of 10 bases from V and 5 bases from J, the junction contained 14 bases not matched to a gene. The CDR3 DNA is TGTGCCACCACCTTCAGACAGGGTTGGGACGAGCAGTACTTC. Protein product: CATTFRQGWDEQYF.

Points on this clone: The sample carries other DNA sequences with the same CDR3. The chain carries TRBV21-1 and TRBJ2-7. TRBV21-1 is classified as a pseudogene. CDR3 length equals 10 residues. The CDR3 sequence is CASSKYEQYF. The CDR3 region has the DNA TGTGCCAGCAGCAAGTACGAGCAGTACTTC.

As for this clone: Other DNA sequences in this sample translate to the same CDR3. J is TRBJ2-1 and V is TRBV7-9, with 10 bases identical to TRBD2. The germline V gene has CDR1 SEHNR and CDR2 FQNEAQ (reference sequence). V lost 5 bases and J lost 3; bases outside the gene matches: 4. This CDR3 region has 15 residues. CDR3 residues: CASSPTSGDYNEQFF. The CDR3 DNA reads TGTGCCAGCAGCCCAACTAGCGGGGACTACAATGAGCAGTTCTTC.

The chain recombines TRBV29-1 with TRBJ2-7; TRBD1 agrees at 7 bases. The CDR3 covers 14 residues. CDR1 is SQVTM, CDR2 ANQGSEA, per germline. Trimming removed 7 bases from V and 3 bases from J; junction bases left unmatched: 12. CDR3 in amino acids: CSAILQGLGYEQYF. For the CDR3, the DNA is TGCAGCGCTATACTACAGGGGTTGGGCTACGAGCAGTACTTC.

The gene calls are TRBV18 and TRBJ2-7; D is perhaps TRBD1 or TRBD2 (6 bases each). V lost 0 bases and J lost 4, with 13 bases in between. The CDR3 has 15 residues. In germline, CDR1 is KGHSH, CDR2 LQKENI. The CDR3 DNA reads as TGTGCCAGCTCACCACCTCGCGAGGGGGGATACGAGCAGTACTTC. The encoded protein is CASSPPREGGYEQYF.

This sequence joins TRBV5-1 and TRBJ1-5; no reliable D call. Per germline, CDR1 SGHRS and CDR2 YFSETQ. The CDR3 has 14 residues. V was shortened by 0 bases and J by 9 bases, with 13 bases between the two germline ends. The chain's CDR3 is CASSLGVGRRPQHF. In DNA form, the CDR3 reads TGCGCCAGCAGCTTGGGAGTCGGCCGTCGGCCCCAGCATTTT. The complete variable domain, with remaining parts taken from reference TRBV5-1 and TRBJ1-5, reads KAGVTQTPRYLIKTRGQQVTLSCSPISGHRSVSWYQQTPGQGLQFLFEYFSETQRNKGNFPGRFSGRQFSNSRSEMNVSTLELGDSALYLCASSLGVGRRPQHFGDGTRLSIL.

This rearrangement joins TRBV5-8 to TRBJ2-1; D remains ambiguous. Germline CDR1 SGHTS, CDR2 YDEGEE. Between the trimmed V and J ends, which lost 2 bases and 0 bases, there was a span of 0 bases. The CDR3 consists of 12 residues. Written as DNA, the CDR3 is TGTGCCAGCAGCTTCTCCTACAATGAGCAGTTCTTC. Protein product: CASSFSYNEQFF.

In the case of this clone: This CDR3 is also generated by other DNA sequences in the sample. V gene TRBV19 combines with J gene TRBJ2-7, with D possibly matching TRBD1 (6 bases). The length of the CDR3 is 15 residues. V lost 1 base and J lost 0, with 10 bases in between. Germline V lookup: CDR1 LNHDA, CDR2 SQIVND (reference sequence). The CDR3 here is CASSIGGTNSYEQYF. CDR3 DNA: TGTGCCAGTAGTATAGGGGGGACAAACTCCTACGAGCAGTACTTC. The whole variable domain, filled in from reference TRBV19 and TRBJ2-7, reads DGGITQSPKYLFRKEGQNVTLSCEQNLNHDAMYWYRQDPGQGLRLIYYSQIVNDFQKGDIAEGYSVSREKKESFPLTVTSAQKNPTAFYLCASSIGGTNSYEQYFGPGTRLTVT.

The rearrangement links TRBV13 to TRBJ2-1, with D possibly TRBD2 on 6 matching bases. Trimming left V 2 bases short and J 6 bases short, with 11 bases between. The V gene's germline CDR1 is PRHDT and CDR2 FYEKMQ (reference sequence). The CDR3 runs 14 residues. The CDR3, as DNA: TGTGCCAGCAGCTTACTAGCGAACCCCAATGAGCAGTTCTTC. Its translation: CASSLLANPNEQFF.